Listed below are T cell receptor beta chains from one sample, sequenced in a study of response to subunit inactivated influenza vaccine. MiXCR was run by TCRdb on the RT-PCR reads, yielding one entry per CDR3 protein. The table lists roughly 650,000 distinct CDR3 sequences, 11% to 15% of them singletons. Sequencing was performed on PBMCs from blood, taken 14 to 15 days before vaccination. All receptors derive from a man aged 50 to 60 who received an inactivated influenza vaccine. Both conserved end residues are part of each CDR3. The D gene is left open where the match is weak. Not every row has a clone size; where given, it reads once, few, many or a size class.

D gene,clone size,V gene,J gene,CDR3 DNA,CDR3 protein
-,-,TRBV5-1,TRBJ2-3,TGCGCCAGCAGCCCCCGGGAGAGTACAGATACGCAGTATTTT,CASSPRESTDTQYF
TRBD2,-,TRBV5-1,TRBJ2-5,TGCGCCAGCAGCTTGGGTTTTCTAGCGGGAGACCAAGAGACCCAGTACTTC,CASSLGFLAGDQETQYF
-,few,TRBV5-6,TRBJ2-1,TGTGCCAGCAGCTCCCCTCCGCGCTCCTACAATGAGCAGTTCTTC,CASSSPPRSYNEQFF
-,few,TRBV20-1,TRBJ2-1,TGCAGTGCTAGAGAACCGGGAGTAACCCACAATGAGCAGTTCTTC,CSAREPGVTHNEQFF
TRBD2,few,TRBV6-1,TRBJ2-3,TGTGCCAGCAGACTAGCGGGAGTGGGCACAGATACGCAGTATTTT,CASRLAGVGTDTQYF
-,few,TRBV20-1,TRBJ2-1,TGCAGTGCTACCGAGGACTTATCGGTGAATGAGCAGTTCTTC,CSATEDLSVNEQFF
-,few,TRBV12-3/TRBV12-4,TRBJ2-2,TGTGCCAGCAGTTTAGGCCGACGGGGGCTCGGGGAGCTGTTTTTT,CASSLGRRGLGELFF
-,-,TRBV29-1,TRBJ1-2,TGCAGCGTTGGAGAAAACTATGGCTACACCTTC,CSVGENYGYTF
-,-,TRBV14,TRBJ2-1,TGTGCCAGCAGCCCCACTTCTGGGGCCCTAACCTACAATGAGCAGTTCTTC,CASSPTSGALTYNEQFF
TRBD1,few,TRBV12-3/TRBV12-4,TRBJ2-3,TGTGCCAGCTTTCCCAGGACAGGGGGGCTGTTACGGGAGAGTACAGATACGCAGTATTTT,CASFPRTGGLLRESTDTQYF
TRBD1,few,TRBV24-1,TRBJ1-5,TGTGCCACCAGTGACATGACAGGGACTCAGCCCCAGCATTTT,CATSDMTGTQPQHF
TRBD1,few,TRBV5-1,TRBJ2-7,TGCGCCAGCAGCCCCGGGACAGGGGCCTTCATGAAGTACTTC,CASSPGTGAFMKYF
-,many,TRBV29-1,TRBJ1-1,TGCAGCGTTGAATTCGAGGCCACGGGGGACACTGAAGCTTTCTTT,CSVEFEATGDTEAFF
TRBD2,few,TRBV12-3/TRBV12-4,TRBJ2-3,TGTGCCAGCAGTAACTTAGCGGGATTAACAGATACGCAGTATTTT,CASSNLAGLTDTQYF
-,-,TRBV11-3,TRBJ2-5,TGTGCCAGCAGCGTGGAATACGGGGGCGCGAAGACCCAGTACTTC,CASSVEYGGAKTQYF
-,many,TRBV20-1,TRBJ1-5,TGCAGTGCCTACGGTAGCAATCAGCCCCAGCATTTT,CSAYGSNQPQHF
TRBD2,-,TRBV5-6,TRBJ2-1,TGTGCCAGCAGCTTTTTCGTGACTAGCGGGGGCGATGAGCAGTTCTTC,CASSFFVTSGGDEQFF
-,-,TRBV7-2,TRBJ2-1,TGTGCCAGCAGCTTAGGGTGGGGGCTGTACAATGAGCAGTTCTTC,CASSLGWGLYNEQFF
-,many,TRBV20-1,TRBJ1-1,TGCAGTGCCCCGGGGGGCAGCCGAGACACTGAAGCTTTCTTT,CSAPGGSRDTEAFF
-,few,TRBV5-1,TRBJ2-2,TGCGCCAGCAGCTTGGATAACAAGCGTTCCGGGGAGCTGTTTTTT,CASSLDNKRSGELFF
TRBD1,-,TRBV5-1,TRBJ1-5,TGCGCCAGCAGCTTGGTTCCAGGGGGCGCCCCCCAGCCCCAGCATTTT,CASSLVPGGAPQPQHF
TRBD1,-,TRBV7-6,TRBJ2-7,TGTGCCAGCAGCTTAATGGGACAGGGGGCACAGTACTTC,CASSLMGQGAQYF
-,many,TRBV24-1,TRBJ2-3,TGTGCCACCAGTGCCGCGGGACGATTGACAGATACGCAGTATTTT,CATSAAGRLTDTQYF
-,-,TRBV18,TRBJ2-3,TGTGCCAGCTCACCCACAGTTAGCACAGATACGCAGTATTTT,CASSPTVSTDTQYF
-,many,TRBV2,TRBJ2-7,TGTGCCAGCAGTGACGGCGGACTCCTGTCCTACGAGCAGTACTTC,CASSDGGLLSYEQYF
-,few,TRBV4-1,TRBJ2-7,TGCGCCAGCAGCCAAAATCCTCTAAGGTCGATCGCTTGGGAGCAGTACTTC,CASSQNPLRSIAWEQYF
-,few,TRBV28,TRBJ2-5,TGTGCCAGCAGTTTATGGACAGCCCAAGAGACCCAGTACTTC,CASSLWTAQETQYF
-,-,TRBV20-1,TRBJ2-7,TGCAGTGCTAGAGATATACAGGGAGGGTACGAGCAGTACTTC,CSARDIQGGYEQYF
TRBD1,-,TRBV29-1,TRBJ1-2,TGCAGCGTTGGGTCAGGGGGCTATGGCTACACCTTC,CSVGSGGYGYTF
-,few,TRBV4-3,TRBJ2-2,TGCGCCAGCAGCCACGGACAGTACACCGGGGAGCTGTTTTTT,CASSHGQYTGELFF
-,few,TRBV6-2/TRBV6-3,TRBJ1-2,TGTGCCAGCAGACGACCAGGGGCCTATGGCTACACCTTC,CASRRPGAYGYTF
-,-,TRBV4-1,TRBJ2-4,TGCGCCAGCAGCCAAGTATGGGAAGCCAAAAACATTCAGTACTTC,CASSQVWEAKNIQYF
-,few,TRBV9,TRBJ1-3,TGTGCCAGCAGCGTAGATGTTATTCTCTCTGGAAACACCATATATTTT,CASSVDVILSGNTIYF
TRBD1,-,TRBV11-2,TRBJ1-4,TGTGCCAGCAGCGAACCCGGGACAGGCTGGGAAAAACTGTTTTTT,CASSEPGTGWEKLFF
-,many,TRBV5-1,TRBJ2-3,TGCGCCAGCAGCTTGTTAGGGTATAGCCCAGATACGCAGTATTTT,CASSLLGYSPDTQYF
-,-,TRBV9,TRBJ2-3,TGTGCCAGCAGCGTAGACCACAGGACGTTCACAGATACGCAGTATTTT,CASSVDHRTFTDTQYF
-,once,TRBV28,TRBJ2-5,TGTGCCAGCAGCGAGGCCCCGCGATGGACCCAGTACTTC,CASSEAPRWTQYF
TRBD2,-,TRBV7-2,TRBJ2-1,TGTGCCAGCTGGAGAGCGGGGGGGTCCTACAATGAGCAGTTCTTC,CASWRAGGSYNEQFF
TRBD1,few,TRBV24-1,TRBJ2-2,TGTGCCACCAGTGGCTTTTACGGGACAGGGAGCACCGGGGAGCTGTTTTTT,CATSGFYGTGSTGELFF
TRBD1,many,TRBV12-3/TRBV12-4,TRBJ2-2,TGTGCCAGCAGATACAGGGGTCTAAACACCGGGGAGCTGTTTTTT,CASRYRGLNTGELFF
TRBD2,-,TRBV5-6,TRBJ2-5,TGTGCCAGCAGCTATGTACTAGCGTCAAGAGGGGAGACCCAGTACTTC,CASSYVLASRGETQYF
-,few,TRBV10-3,TRBJ2-1,TGTGCCACCTCCGGGATGAGCTACAATGAGCAGTTCTTC,CATSGMSYNEQFF
-,-,TRBV6-5,TRBJ1-1,TGTGCCAGCAGTTACTCTGGCCCCGCCTGGGGTGACGCTTTCTTT,CASSYSGPAWGDAFF
-,-,TRBV5-5,TRBJ2-5,TGTGCCAGCAGCTGGATAGCGGCCAAAGAGACCCAGTACTTC,CASSWIAAKETQYF
-,few,TRBV20-1,TRBJ2-3,TGCAGTGCTAGACAGGGGCCTAGCACAGATACGCAGTATTTT,CSARQGPSTDTQYF
-,few,TRBV7-2,TRBJ2-1,TGTGCCAGCAGCTTCGCTTCTGGGGGGCTTGAGCAGTTCTTC,CASSFASGGLEQFF
TRBD2,many,TRBV7-8,TRBJ2-1,TGTGCCAGCAGTTCGGGGGGGCTCTACAATGAGCAGTTCTTC,CASSSGGLYNEQFF
TRBD2,few,TRBV12-3/TRBV12-4,TRBJ2-1,TGTGCCAGCAGTTTTGCGGGGGGGAAACCTGAGCAGTTCTTC,CASSFAGGKPEQFF
-,-,TRBV10-3,TRBJ2-7,TGTGCCACCAAAAAGGACGGAACCTACGAGCAGTACTTC,CATKKDGTYEQYF
-,few,TRBV29-1,TRBJ1-1,TGCAGCGTTGTGCACAGGGTGTCAATGAGCACTGAAGCTTTCTTT,CSVVHRVSMSTEAFF
-,many,TRBV3-1,TRBJ2-7,TGTGCCAGCAGCCAAGGTGGGAGCCAGCGGTTCTCCTACGAGCAGTACTTC,CASSQGGSQRFSYEQYF
-,few,TRBV10-3,TRBJ1-2,TGTGCCATCAGCGGGTCGGGGGATGGCTACACCTTC,CAISGSGDGYTF